This entry is about one T cell receptor (beta chain). Its antigen remains unidentified. These data originate in a study of shared clonotypes between healthy human individuals. Study results and caveats: Sampling involved blood alone; tissue repertoires likely differ. What naive subsets generally showed was a larger estimated richness than memory subsets showed.

The CDR3 sequence is 15 residues long. The germline V gene has CDR1 LNHDA and CDR2 SQIVND (reference sequence). Trimming left V 4 bases short and J 2 bases short, with 15 bases between. Clones were sequenced by immunoSEQ multiplex PCR, and TCRdb holds only the in-frame ones, with some missing. Among 500,000 to 550,000 clones listed, 90% to 96% were seen once. J is TRBJ2-7 and V is TRBV19, with TRBD1 as a possible D gene (6 bases). The clonotype originates from a woman between 25 and 40 years old in good health. The specimen was naive CD4+ T cells sorted from blood. Subset here: CD45RA+ positively selected. The CDR3 DNA is TGTGCCAGTAGTAAGGCCCCAGGGGCCCCCTACGAGCAGTACTTC. Encoded protein: CASSKAPGAPYEQYF.